Below are 13 T cell receptor beta chains sequenced from a single sample in a study of blood T cell repertoires in COVID-19. Produced via immunoSEQ multiplex PCR; TCRdb's table is partial and in-frame only. The profile shows around 150,000 clones, 65% to 85% of them singletons. The sequenced sample was peripheral blood. All receptors come from a man aged 55 to 70 with active or convalescent COVID-19.

This clone was seen once. CDR3 region: CASSDGSLRGQYF. The CDR3 DNA sequence: TGTGCCAGCAGTGACGGATCACTACGAGGGCAGTACTTC. The chain combines TRBV27 with TRBJ2-7; no reliable D call. The CDR3 sequence is 13 residues long. Germline V lookup: CDR1 MNHEY, CDR2 SMNVEV (reference sequence). Trimming stripped 5 bases from V and 9 bases from J, with 17 bases between.

J is TRBJ2-5 and V is TRBV12-3 or TRBV12-4; TRBD1 agrees at 7 bases. V was clipped by 3 bases and J by 4 bases; unmatched bases: 2. This CDR3 contains 13 residues. This chain's CDR3 is CASSFDRAETQYF. In nucleotides, the CDR3 is TGTGCCAGCAGTTTCGACAGGGCAGAGACCCAGTACTTC.

CDR3 nucleotide sequence: TGTGCCAGCGCAAAGAGTTTTTCCTACAATGAGCAGTTCTTC. It is translated as CASAKSFSYNEQFF. J is TRBJ2-1 and V is TRBV7-9, with D uncertain. CDR1 and CDR2 from the germline V gene are SEHNR and FQNEAQ (reference sequence). The CDR3 sequence is 14 residues long. The germline V and J ends were trimmed by 8 bases and 1 base, with 12 bases remaining between them.

This clone was seen many times. The chain combines TRBV14 with TRBJ2-1; D is unclear. Germline lookup yields CDR1 SGHDN and CDR2 FVKESK. This CDR3 contains 15 residues. The V gene lost 1 base and the J gene lost 2 bases, with 9 bases spanning the gap. DNA of the CDR3: TGTGCCAGCAGCCAAGCACAGTACCCCTACAATGAGCAGTTCTTC. Translating it yields CASSQAQYPYNEQFF.

The chain is built from TRBV7-9 and TRBJ2-3; the D gene is possibly TRBD2 (5 bases). Germline CDR1 reads SEHNR; CDR2 reads FQNEAQ (reference sequence). V was trimmed by 1 base and J by 3 bases, leaving 17 bases between them. The CDR3 totals 17 residues. The CDR3 DNA reads as TGTGCCAGCAGCTTAGGGTGGACGCCCGAGGGAACAGATACGCAGTATTTT. Its translation: CASSLGWTPEGTDTQYF.

CDR3 nucleotide sequence: TGCGCCAGCAGCCCACAGGGAATCAATTCACCCCTCCACTTT. Amino acids: CASSPQGINSPLHF. This chain joins TRBV4-1 and TRBJ1-6; D perhaps matches TRBD1 (6 bases). Germline V gene lookup returns CDR1 MGHRA and CDR2 YSYEKL. The germline V and J ends were trimmed by 4 bases and 7 bases, with 11 bases remaining between them. The CDR3 extends over 14 amino acids.

The chain has TRBV18 and TRBJ1-1; D remains unclear. V was cut by 3 bases and J by 3 bases, with 17 bases left in between. This CDR3 has 16 residues. CDR1 is KGHSH, CDR2 LQKENI, per germline. DNA of the CDR3: TGTGCCAGCTCACCCCTTTTACGGGGAGGTGACACTGAAGCTTTCTTT. Translating gives CASSPLLRGGDTEAFF.

This chain uses TRBV7-3 with TRBJ2-5, with 11 nucleotides matching TRBD2. Looked up from germline, CDR1 is SGHTA and CDR2 is FQGTGA. V dropped 4 bases and J dropped 5; count of bases not matched to a gene: 6. This CDR3 has 15 amino acids. The CDR3 protein is CASSSGTSGRETQYF. The CDR3, as DNA: TGTGCCAGCAGCTCCGGGACTAGCGGCCGGGAGACCCAGTACTTC.

The chain recombines TRBV9 with TRBJ1-3; 7 bases align to TRBD1. The CDR3 is 15 amino acids. V lost 0 bases and J lost 2; bases outside the gene matches: 2. Germline V gives CDR1 SGDLS, CDR2 YYNGEE. The CDR3 coding sequence is TGTGCCAGCAGCGTAGCAGGGGGAGCTGGAAACACCATATATTTT. It yields the protein CASSVAGGAGNTIYF.

The chain couples TRBV6-5 to TRBJ2-1, with 7 bases fitting TRBD1. Germline CDR1 is MNHEY and CDR2 is SVGAGI. This CDR3 has 15 residues. The trim removed 6 bases at V and 7 bases at J, leaving 12 bases unmatched. CDR3 in amino acids: CASRRGQGVQNEQFF. The CDR3 DNA is TGTGCCAGCAGAAGGGGGCAGGGGGTCCAGAATGAGCAGTTCTTC.

The genes are TRBV29-1 and TRBJ1-2; TRBD1 matches at 7 bases. This CDR3 region has 15 residues. The germline CDR1 and CDR2 sequences are SQVTM and ANQGSEA. With V trimmed by 3 bases and J by 0 bases, 7 bases remained unmatched. This CDR3 is CSVERGQSANYGYTF. In DNA form, the CDR3 reads TGCAGCGTTGAGAGGGGACAGAGTGCTAACTATGGCTACACCTTC.

The J gene is TRBJ1-2, the V gene TRBV5-1; D may be TRBD1 (5 bases). The ends were cut back, 4 bases at V and 4 bases at J, with 17 bases in the middle. The length of the CDR3 is 15 residues. Germline CDR1 and CDR2: SGHRS and YFSETQ. The CDR3 loop is CASSPGQGSLYGYTF. The CDR3, as DNA: TGCGCCAGCAGCCCTGGACAAGGGTCCCTCTATGGCTACACCTTC.

The rearrangement links TRBV11-2 to TRBJ1-1; a weak D match, TRBD1 (5 bases). Germline V gives CDR1 SGHAT, CDR2 FQNNGV. The V and J ends lost 1 base and 7 bases respectively, with 13 bases between them. This CDR3 comprises 14 residues. The CDR3 DNA is TGTGCCAGCAGCTTAGGGGGGGACCTACGTGAAGCTTTCTTT. Amino acid sequence: CASSLGGDLREAFF.